Listed below are T cell receptor beta chains from one sample, sequenced in a study of T cell responses to AZD1222 COVID-19 vaccine. The repertoire was sequenced with immunoSEQ multiplex PCR; TCRdb's copy has only in-frame clones and lacks some. Found here are 98,000 or so clones, 86% of them singletons; the top ten hold 3.3%. The sample consisted of peripheral blood, taken 28 days after the second dose of the MenACWY control vaccine. The receptors shown here come from an adult who received the MenACWY meningococcal vaccine as a control. Both conserved end residues are part of each CDR3. The order of the fields is clone size, V gene, CDR3 length, J gene, D gene, CDR3 protein, CDR3 DNA. D genes are given only for firm matches. Rows may omit the clone size; those that give it use once, few, many or a size class.

once,TRBV2,12,TRBJ1-2,NA,CASSELGGGYTF,TGTGCCAGCAGTGAACTCGGGGGCGGCTACACCTTC
NA,TRBV19,16,TRBJ2-7,NA,CASSILGSGPPYEQYF,TGTGCCAGTAGTATATTGGGCTCAGGACCGCCCTACGAGCAGTACTTC
NA,TRBV28,18,TRBJ1-4,TRBD1,CASSFGTGGEATNEKLFF,TGTGCCAGCAGTTTTGGGACAGGGGGCGAGGCCACTAATGAAAAACTGTTTTTT
once,TRBV7-8,15,TRBJ1-2,NA,CASSLVGGQNYGYTF,TGTGCCAGCAGCTTGGTTGGGGGACAAAACTATGGCTACACCTTC
NA,TRBV2,14,TRBJ1-4,TRBD1,CASSRQGLREKLFF,TGTGCCAGCAGTAGACAGGGGCTAAGGGAAAAACTGTTTTTT
NA,TRBV18,15,TRBJ2-7,NA,CASSPTRRNTEEQYF,TGTGCCAGCTCACCAACGAGGCGTAACACGGAAGAGCAGTACTTC
NA,TRBV5-1,16,TRBJ2-5,TRBD2,CASSPDPSGGEETQYF,TGCGCCAGCAGCCCTGACCCTAGCGGGGGGGAAGAGACCCAGTACTTC
NA,TRBV2,14,TRBJ2-5,TRBD1,CASRTGTVQETQYF,TGTGCCAGCAGAACTGGGACAGTCCAAGAGACCCAGTACTTC
NA,TRBV5-1,15,TRBJ2-5,TRBD2,CASSGAGDLGETQYF,TGCGCCAGCAGTGGGGCGGGGGACCTCGGGGAGACCCAGTACTTC
NA,TRBV5-6,13,TRBJ1-1,TRBD1,CASSLVDRDEAFF,TGTGCCAGCAGCTTGGTGGACAGGGATGAAGCTTTCTTT
NA,TRBV18,14,TRBJ1-4,NA,CASSPLTTNEKLFF,TGTGCCAGCTCACCTCTAACAACTAATGAAAAACTGTTTTTT
NA,TRBV7-9,16,TRBJ1-2,NA,CASSSYRTSINYGYTF,TGTGCCAGCAGCTCCTACCGGACATCCATTAACTATGGCTACACCTTC
NA,TRBV10-3,13,TRBJ1-2,NA,CAISESAGDGYTF,TGTGCCATCAGTGAGTCGGCAGGGGACGGCTACACCTTC
NA,TRBV2,13,TRBJ2-5,NA,CASSPQGRETQYF,TGTGCCAGCAGCCCCCAGGGGCGTGAGACCCAGTACTTC
NA,TRBV9,13,TRBJ1-5,NA,CASSWGVNQPQHF,TGTGCCAGCAGCTGGGGGGTCAACCAGCCCCAGCATTTT
NA,TRBV10-1,13,TRBJ2-7,NA,CASSLQGGYEQYF,TGCGCCAGCAGTTTACAGGGGGGGTACGAGCAGTACTTC
NA,TRBV7-8,13,TRBJ2-3,NA,CASSLGSTDTQYF,TGTGCCAGCAGCTTAGGCAGCACAGATACGCAGTATTTT
NA,TRBV28,16,TRBJ1-2,NA,CASSLLSRAGNYGYTF,TGTGCCAGCAGTTTATTATCGCGGGCAGGAAACTATGGCTACACCTTC
NA,TRBV28,12,TRBJ1-1,NA,CASSPMNTEAFF,TGTGCCAGCAGCCCCATGAACACTGAAGCTTTCTTT
NA,TRBV4-2,15,TRBJ1-2,NA,CASSQEGVAVYGYTF,TGTGCCAGCAGCCAAGAAGGAGTGGCAGTCTATGGCTACACCTTC
NA,TRBV6-5,14,TRBJ1-4,TRBD1,CASVRGQGNEKLFF,TGTGCCAGCGTCCGGGGACAGGGAAATGAAAAACTGTTTTTT
once,TRBV4-2,14,TRBJ1-1,NA,CASGLTGSNTEAFF,TGTGCCAGCGGACTAACAGGGTCCAACACTGAAGCTTTCTTT
NA,TRBV5-1,17,TRBJ2-2,TRBD1,CASSFGPGQGGTGELFF,TGCGCCAGCAGCTTTGGGCCCGGACAGGGGGGAACCGGGGAGCTGTTTTTT
NA,TRBV9,15,TRBJ2-2,NA,CASNVGGLDTGELFF,TGTGCCAGCAACGTTGGGGGTCTGGACACCGGGGAGCTGTTTTTT
NA,TRBV28,19,TRBJ2-7,NA,CASSFPQGTWGESSYEQYF,TGTGCCAGCAGTTTTCCGCAGGGGACGTGGGGGGAGAGCTCCTACGAGCAGTACTTC
NA,TRBV7-8,19,TRBJ1-1,NA,CASSLSLTGGADMNTEAFF,TGTGCCAGCAGCTTATCCCTAACTGGGGGGGCCGACATGAACACTGAAGCTTTCTTT
once,TRBV5-6,15,TRBJ1-3,TRBD1,CASSLGTGSGNTIYF,TGTGCCAGCAGCTTGGGGACAGGGTCTGGAAACACCATATATTTT
few,TRBV5-5,14,TRBJ1-6,NA,CASSFQVYNSPLHF,TGTGCCAGCAGCTTCCAGGTCTATAATTCACCCCTCCACTTT
NA,TRBV28,16,TRBJ1-3,NA,CASSFGKGRIGNTIYF,TGTGCCAGCAGTTTTGGGAAAGGGCGGATAGGAAACACCATATATTTT
NA,TRBV9,15,TRBJ2-7,TRBD2,CASSVAAGERYEQYF,TGTGCCAGCAGCGTAGCCGCGGGGGAGAGGTACGAGCAGTACTTC
NA,TRBV4-1,16,TRBJ2-1,NA,CASSQAIRTIYNEQFF,TGCGCCAGCAGCCAAGCGATCAGAACCATATACAATGAGCAGTTCTTC
NA,TRBV4-3,16,TRBJ1-4,TRBD1,CASSRELLDRLEKLFF,TGCGCCAGCAGCCGAGAACTTCTGGACAGGCTTGAAAAACTGTTTTTT
NA,TRBV7-6,16,TRBJ2-5,NA,CASSGSFGSPGETQYF,TGTGCCAGCAGTGGGTCGTTCGGGAGTCCTGGGGAGACCCAGTACTTC
NA,TRBV6-5,14,TRBJ2-7,TRBD2,CASSIGGAVYEQYF,TGTGCCAGCAGTATCGGGGGGGCAGTCTACGAGCAGTACTTC
NA,TRBV6-5,11,TRBJ1-2,TRBD1,CASSTGGGYTF,TGTGCCAGCAGCACAGGGGGGGGCTACACCTTC
NA,TRBV7-2,14,TRBJ1-2,NA,CASSFRGESYGYTF,TGTGCCAGCAGCTTTAGGGGCGAGAGCTATGGCTACACCTTC
NA,TRBV21-1,20,TRBJ1-6,NA,CASSKIRGRDPGRIDSPLHF,TGTGCCAGCAGCAAAATTAGGGGGAGGGACCCGGGGCGGATTGATTCACCCCTCCACTTT
NA,TRBV5-4,14,TRBJ2-5,TRBD1,CASSSAGGRETQYF,TGTGCCAGCAGCTCCGCAGGGGGCAGAGAGACCCAGTACTTC
NA,TRBV20-1,12,TRBJ1-2,NA,CSASGREDGYTF,TGCAGTGCTAGTGGGCGCGAAGATGGCTACACCTTC
NA,TRBV2,14,TRBJ1-5,NA,CASSVEGTNQPQHF,TGTGCCAGCAGTGTAGAGGGGACCAATCAGCCCCAGCATTTT
NA,TRBV5-1,13,TRBJ2-1,NA,CASSLLTDNEQFF,TGCGCCAGCAGCTTGTTGACAGACAATGAGCAGTTCTTC
NA,TRBV27,13,TRBJ1-5,NA,CTSRIDPLRPQHF,TGTACCAGCAGGATTGATCCACTTCGGCCCCAGCATTTT
few,TRBV28,15,TRBJ2-7,TRBD2,CASTTSGTSGPEQYF,TGTGCCAGCACCACATCGGGGACTAGCGGGCCCGAGCAGTACTTC
NA,TRBV6-6,15,TRBJ2-7,TRBD2,CASSGDLAVSYEQYF,TGTGCCAGCAGTGGGGATCTAGCGGTCTCCTACGAGCAGTACTTC
NA,TRBV29-1,14,TRBJ1-5,NA,CSVVVGRSNQPQHF,TGCAGCGTTGTCGTGGGCAGGAGCAATCAGCCCCAGCATTTT
NA,TRBV7-3,13,TRBJ1-1,NA,CASSLLRDGEAFF,TGTGCCAGCAGCCTACTCCGGGACGGTGAAGCTTTCTTT